This T cell receptor (beta chain) was recovered during a study of Graves' ophthalmopathy and Graves' hyperthyroidism (dated by TCRdb to the late 2010s). Concerning the study at large: Peripheral blood was collected at initial diagnosis, before any treatment. In total, some 140 blood samples were TCR-sequenced: around 42 ophthalmopathy, approximately 80 hyperthyroidism and some 17 hyperthyroidism-to-ophthalmopathy patients. An independent validation cohort comprised some 19 hyperthyroidism patients and 17 patients who later progressed from hyperthyroidism to ophthalmopathy. To explore V-J signatures that separate ophthalmopathy from hyperthyroidism, a discovery set of 95 to 100 patients was enrolled, consisting of about 41 with ophthalmopathy and around 57 with stable hyperthyroidism. T-cell repertoires of thyroid tissue and blood were compared in about 6 hyperthyroidism patients. Following sample collection, hyperthyroidism patients were given methimazole at a starting dose of 30 mg daily, and ophthalmopathy patients were given high-dose intravenous methylprednisolone. TCR beta repertoire signatures were used to distinguish Graves' ophthalmopathy from Graves' hyperthyroidism and to predict progression to ophthalmopathy. Study-wide conclusions, independent of this receptor: Most of the expanded thyroid clonotypes with a frequency above 0.001 were also detected in blood, and it was suggested that the thyroid immune response may be reflected by blood repertoires. In validation, the model predicted ophthalmopathy progression with nearly 71% sensitivity and 72.22% specificity; roughly 12 predicted patients were CT-confirmed with GO in a median of around 6 months. In cross-validation, the 13-signature model distinguished ophthalmopathy from stable hyperthyroidism with 85% to 90% sensitivity and around 81% specificity, and in the test set the corresponding values were roughly 78% and 74%. No statistical method was used to predetermine the sample size, and group allocation was not hidden from the investigators.

The junction shows trimming of 7 bases on V and 5 bases on J, plus 18 bases between the germline ends. Per the germline V gene, SGHAT is the CDR1 and FQNNGV is the CDR2. Spanning cysteine to phenylalanine, the CDR3 consists of 14 amino acids. Just CDR3 DNA is preserved here, 42 bases in frame from base 1. Patients with ophthalmopathy had moderately to severely active disease, with a Clinical Activity Score of 3 or more, a NOSPECS grade of 4 or more, and a disease duration of less than 3 months. Patients with other autoimmune diseases, uncontrolled infections, pregnancy or lactation were excluded from the study. Diagnosis was based on clinical symptoms, serum thyroxine, TRAb, thyroid ultrasound and orbital computed tomography. Using Ficoll-Paque density gradient centrifugation, PBMCs were isolated from 8.5 to 10 ml of fresh peripheral blood. Trizol reagent was used to extract the total RNA, and its quality was then checked on an Agilent 2100 Bioanalyzer.

This clonotype was observed at least ten times. The antigen this receptor binds is unknown. No base qualities exist here, and no much larger clone lies one base off it. TCR beta CDR3 regions were amplified from RNA transcripts for repertoire sequencing. The first round of RT-PCR was done with HTBI primers and the Qiagen OneStep RT-PCR kit, and was followed by a second round of multiplex PCR, then size selection and purification. Libraries were sequenced paired-end with 100 bp reads on an Illumina HiSeq2000. On the authors' methods: Reads were processed with SOAPnuke, discarding reads with adapters, uncalled bases, mean Phred below 15, or no exact constant-primer or identifier match. COPE v1.2.5 was used to merge the high-quality paired reads. Each unique nucleotide sequence was treated as a clonotype, and MiTCR v1.1 was used to align the clonotypes to the IMGT TRB V, D and J references. Analysis was restricted to V-J combinations with a frequency above 0.0001, which covered roughly 99% of repertoires. A TCR clonal expansion and chaos score per V-J combination was defined as the ratio of F50 clonal expansion to chaos observed in the TCRdist matrix. Features were reduced by Welch's t-statistics and random forest to around 14 V-J combinations, which fed a naive Bayes classifier. The similarity between thyroid and blood repertoires was quantified using the Morisita-Horn index. Starting from the raw public reads, TCRdb applied fastp trimming at Q25, assembled clones with MiXCR and retained in-frame beta chains. Rows merge per CDR3 protein into single entries with the most common DNA and genes. TCRdb's processing, not the study's, gives the V and J calls here. This sample comprises 340,000 or so distinct CDR3 sequences, 15% to 20% of them detected only once. Of the sample, around 12% falls within the top ten clones.

The source material was peripheral blood. The chain links TRBV11-2 with TRBJ2-7; the D segment cannot be called with confidence. The clonotype comes from an adult man with Graves' ophthalmopathy. In nucleotides, the sequence is TGTGCCAGCACCCTCCGGGCAATCGCCCACGAGCAGTACTTC. This is translated as CASTLRAIAHEQYF.